In its sample, the clone carrying this TCR beta chain was seen a few times. Plating combined roughly 200,000 CFSE-labeled responder cells with roughly 200,000 irradiated, violet-dye-labeled stimulator cells. The data are from a study of graft-versus-host responses after intestinal transplantation. The wider study: Uniformly, recipients were administered anti-thymocyte globulin induction with subsequent tacrolimus and steroids for around 3 years. Study conclusions and caveats: Recipient-marrow GvH clones were detected, some having first appeared in ileum or blood.

This CDR3 is built from 15 residues. Trimming shortened V by 1 base and J by 3 bases, and 12 bases separated the two germline ends. Germline values: CDR1 SGHAT, CDR2 FQNNGV. The protocol was immunoSEQ multiplex PCR, while the TCRdb copy is restricted to in-frame clones and leaves out a portion. The sample records around 20,000 clones, roughly 30% being singletons. Specimen: alloreactive CD8+ T cells from a mixed lymphocyte reaction culture, collected before intestinal transplant. Subset specified: CFSE-low proliferating T cells sorted from roughly 6-day pre-transplant mixed lymphocyte reaction (GvH or HvG direction). This chain uses TRBV11-2 with TRBJ1-1; tentative D call: TRBD1 (5 bases). This receptor was taken from a human patient who received an intestinal transplant. CDR3 coding DNA: TGTGCCAGCAGCTTAGTGGAGGGGATTTACACTGAAGCTTTCTTT. It specifies CASSLVEGIYTEAFF.